What follows are 9 T cell receptor beta chains derived from one specimen sequenced in a study of blood T cell repertoires in COVID-19. Produced via immunoSEQ multiplex PCR; TCRdb's table is partial and in-frame only. There are a few hundred thousand clones in the sample; 85% to 90% occur only once, and roughly 3.7% lies in the top ten. The sequencing input was peripheral blood. The receptor source for this set is a middle-aged woman with acute or convalescent COVID-19.

The V and J genes are TRBV6-5 and TRBJ1-5, with D possibly being TRBD1 (5 bases). Deletions cut 2 bases from V and 7 bases from J, with 15 bases between. Germline V gives CDR1 MNHEY, CDR2 SVGAGI. This CDR3 has 15 amino acids. The CDR3 sequence is CASSYRRGARQPQHF. For the CDR3, the DNA is TGTGCCAGCAGTTACAGAAGGGGCGCCCGGCAGCCCCAGCATTTT.

The rearrangement joins TRBV5-1 to TRBJ1-6; D gene ambiguous. The CDR3 extends over 16 amino acids. Deletions cut 0 bases from V and 6 bases from J, with 13 bases between. Germline V lookup: CDR1 SGHRS, CDR2 YFSETQ. The CDR3 region has the DNA TGCGCCAGCAGCTTGGTAGTTGTAGGGAGTAATTCACCCCTCCACTTT. Translating it yields CASSLVVVGSNSPLHF.

The genes are TRBV18 and TRBJ1-6; TRBD1 aligns across 8 bases. V was pared by 4 bases and J by 9 bases, with 8 bases of the junction left unmatched. The CDR3 is 15 residues long. Germline values: CDR1 KGHSH, CDR2 LQKENI. In nucleotides, the CDR3 is TGTGCCAGCTCACGCCGGGGACAGGACTCTTCACCCCTCCACTTT. It encodes CASSRRGQDSSPLHF.

The rearrangement joins TRBV7-9 to TRBJ1-4; 8 bases are shared with TRBD1. The germline V gene has CDR1 SEHNR and CDR2 FQNEAQ (reference sequence). V lost 1 base to trimming and J lost 3 bases; unmatched junction nucleotides: 7. This CDR3 has 17 residues. For the CDR3, the DNA is TGTGCCAGCAGCTTAGGAGGACAGGGTCTGGCTAATGAAAAACTGTTTTTT. Amino acid sequence: CASSLGGQGLANEKLFF.

This chain connects TRBV7-8 to TRBJ1-2; the D gene is possibly TRBD1 (5 bases). Trimming stripped 5 bases from V and 3 bases from J, with 16 bases between. The CDR3 spans 15 residues. CDR1 is SGHVS, CDR2 FQNEAQ, per germline. The CDR3 coding sequence is TGTGCCAGCAGCCCCCCCGGCGGGGGTCACTATGGCTACACCTTC. The encoded protein is CASSPPGGGHYGYTF.

This sequence joins TRBV6-1 and TRBJ1-1; D ambiguous. Trimming stripped 3 bases from V and 0 bases from J, with 17 bases between. The CDR3 loop spans 17 amino acids. Per the germline V gene, CDR1 is MNHNS and CDR2 is SASEGT. The CDR3 loop is CASSDNPTGSMNTEAFF. Written as DNA, the CDR3 is TGTGCCAGCAGTGACAACCCGACGGGGAGCATGAACACTGAAGCTTTCTTT.

The gene calls are TRBV6-4 and TRBJ1-1, with 8 bases that match TRBD1. The V gene's germline CDR1 is MRHNA and CDR2 SNTAGT. V gave up 7 bases and J gave up 4 bases; unmatched junction bases: 5. This CDR3 has 13 amino acids. The CDR3 DNA follows: TGTGCCAGCAAAAGACAGGGGTCCACTGAAGCTTTCTTT. Translation gives CASKRQGSTEAFF.

This clone was detected only once. The CDR3 loop reads CAISQTGTGYYEQYV. The CDR3 DNA sequence: TGTGCCATCAGCCAGACCGGGACAGGGTATTACGAGCAGTACGTC. The chain is built from TRBV10-3 and TRBJ2-7; TRBD1 matches at 9 bases. The CDR3 loop spans 15 amino acids. Germline CDR1 ENHRY, CDR2 SYGVKD. The V and J ends lost 6 bases and 4 bases, in that order; junction bases with no gene match: 10.

The gene calls are TRBV19 and TRBJ1-3; tentatively, D is TRBD1 (6 bases). V lost 5 bases, J lost 5 bases, and 16 bases lay in between. The germline V gene encodes CDR1 LNHDA and CDR2 SQIVND (reference sequence). The CDR3 totals 15 residues. The CDR3 is CASSPRTASRNTIYF. CDR3 bases: TGTGCCAGTAGTCCAAGGACAGCTTCGAGAAACACCATATATTTT. The variable domain in full, completed from reference TRBV19 and TRBJ1-3, reads DGGITQSPKYLFRKEGQNVTLSCEQNLNHDAMYWYRQDPGQGLRLIYYSQIVNDFQKGDIAEGYSVSREKKESFPLTVTSAQKNPTAFYLCASSPRTASRNTIYFGEGSWLTVV.